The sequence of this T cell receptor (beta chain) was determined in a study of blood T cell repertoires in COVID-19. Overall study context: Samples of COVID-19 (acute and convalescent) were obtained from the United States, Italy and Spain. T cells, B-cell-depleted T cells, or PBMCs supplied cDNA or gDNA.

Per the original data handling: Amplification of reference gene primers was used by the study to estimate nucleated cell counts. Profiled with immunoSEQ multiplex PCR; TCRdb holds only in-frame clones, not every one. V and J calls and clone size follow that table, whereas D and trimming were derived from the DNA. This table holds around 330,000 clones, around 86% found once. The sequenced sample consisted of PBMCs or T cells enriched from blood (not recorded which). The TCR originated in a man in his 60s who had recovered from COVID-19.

The CDR3 sequence is CASSLKDRGSYNEQFF. CDR3 nucleotides: TGTGCCAGCAGCTTAAAGGACAGGGGCTCCTACAATGAGCAGTTCTTC. The chain is built from TRBV7-8 and TRBJ2-1, with 9 bases matching TRBD1. The CDR3 has 16 amino acids. V was clipped by 2 bases and J by 0 bases; unmatched bases: 2. The V gene's germline CDR1 is SGHVS and CDR2 FQNEAQ.